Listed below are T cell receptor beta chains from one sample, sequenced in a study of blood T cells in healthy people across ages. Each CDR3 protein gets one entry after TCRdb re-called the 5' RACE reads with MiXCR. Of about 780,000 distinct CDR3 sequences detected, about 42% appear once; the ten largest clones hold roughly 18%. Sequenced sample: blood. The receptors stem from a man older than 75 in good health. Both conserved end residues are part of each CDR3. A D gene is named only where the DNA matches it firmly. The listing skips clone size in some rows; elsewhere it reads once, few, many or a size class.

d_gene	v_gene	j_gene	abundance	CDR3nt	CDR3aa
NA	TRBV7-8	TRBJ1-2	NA	TGTGCCAGCAGCTTACTCACAGGACAGCAGAACTATGGCTACACCTTC	CASSLLTGQQNYGYTF
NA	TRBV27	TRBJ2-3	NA	TGTGCCAGCAGTTTAGAAGGAGTGGCTCTCACAGATACGCAGTATTTT	CASSLEGVALTDTQYF
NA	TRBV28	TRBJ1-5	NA	TGTGCCAGCACGGAGCTAAGGGGCGGAGGCCAGCCCCAGCATTTT	CASTELRGGGQPQHF
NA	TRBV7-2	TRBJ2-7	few	TGTGCCAGCAGCTCCCGGCCAGCAGGTGGCGAGCAGTACTTC	CASSSRPAGGEQYF
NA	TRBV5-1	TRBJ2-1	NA	TGCGCCAGCAGCCTTAAGGAAGCGTACAATGAGCAGTTCTTC	CASSLKEAYNEQFF
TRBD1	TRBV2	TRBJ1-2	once	TGTGCCAGCATCCCGACTACTTCCGGGACAGCGAATGGCTACACCTTC	CASIPTTSGTANGYTF
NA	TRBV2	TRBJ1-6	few	TGTGCCAGCAGTGAAGGGGCAGCGCGGCTCCCCAATTCACCCCTCCACTTT	CASSEGAARLPNSPLHF
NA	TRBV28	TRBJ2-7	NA	TGTGCCAGCAGAAGGCTGCAGGTCGGCGAGCAGTACTTC	CASRRLQVGEQYF
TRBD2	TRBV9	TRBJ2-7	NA	TGTGCCAGCAGCGTAGCACTAGCGGGAGTCGAGCAGTACTTC	CASSVALAGVEQYF
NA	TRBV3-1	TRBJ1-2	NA	TGTGCCAGCAGCCCTACGGCAGCCGTGAACTATGGCTACACCTTC	CASSPTAAVNYGYTF
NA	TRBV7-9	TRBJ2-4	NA	TGTGCCAGCAGCTTAAACGGGAACATTCAGTACTTC	CASSLNGNIQYF
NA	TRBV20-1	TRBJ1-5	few	TGCAGCAGTAGTGGGGATGGGGGCAATCAGCCCCAGCATTTT	CSSSGDGGNQPQHF
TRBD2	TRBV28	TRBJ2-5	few	TGTGCCAGCAGACTAGCGGGGAGGGAGACCCAGTACTTC	CASRLAGRETQYF
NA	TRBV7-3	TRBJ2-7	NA	TGTGCCAGCCCACGGATGGTAGCGAGACGCTACGAGCAGTACTTC	CASPRMVARRYEQYF
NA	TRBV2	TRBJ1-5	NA	TGTGCCAGCAGTGTTTCACAGGGCTATTATCAGCCCCAGCATTTT	CASSVSQGYYQPQHF
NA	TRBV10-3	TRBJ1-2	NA	TGTGCCATCACCGCGACAGCGACTAACTATGGCTACACCTTC	CAITATATNYGYTF
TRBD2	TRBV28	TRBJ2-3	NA	TGTGCCAGCAGTTTAGGACTAGCGGGAGGGCTCACAGATACGCAGTATTTT	CASSLGLAGGLTDTQYF
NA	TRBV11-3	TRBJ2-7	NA	TGTGCCAGCAGCTTAAGTCCCCAGGGGAATGAGCAGTACTTC	CASSLSPQGNEQYF
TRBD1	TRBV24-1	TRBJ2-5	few	TGTGCCACCCAGAATATAGGGGACAGGGGGTTGGAGACCCAGTACTTC	CATQNIGDRGLETQYF
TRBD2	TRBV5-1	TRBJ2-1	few	TGCGCCAGCAGCTACCTGGGCGGGAGGGCCCAGAATGAGCAGTTCTTC	CASSYLGGRAQNEQFF
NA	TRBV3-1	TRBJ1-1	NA	TGTGCCAGCAGCCCCACCCCACAGGGAACTGAAGCTTTCTTT	CASSPTPQGTEAFF
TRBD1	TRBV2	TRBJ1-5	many	TGTGCCAGCAGAGCTGACAGGGGACAAGGTCAGCCCCAGCATTTT	CASRADRGQGQPQHF
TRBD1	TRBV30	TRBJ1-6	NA	TGTGCCTGGAACGGACAGGGCAATTCACCCCTCCACTTT	CAWNGQGNSPLHF
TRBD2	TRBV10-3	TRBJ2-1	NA	TGTGCCATCACAGCGGGAGGGGGGAATGAGCAGTTCTTC	CAITAGGGNEQFF
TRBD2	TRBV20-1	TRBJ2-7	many	TGCAGTGCTAGAGCACTAGCGGGAGGTTACGAGCAGTACTTC	CSARALAGGYEQYF
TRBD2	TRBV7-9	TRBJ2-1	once	TGTGCCAGCAGCTGGGCTAGCGGGGTGAACAATGAGCAGTTCTTC	CASSWASGVNNEQFF
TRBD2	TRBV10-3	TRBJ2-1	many	TGTGCCATCAAGGTAGCGGGAGTCCACAATGAGCAGTTCTTC	CAIKVAGVHNEQFF
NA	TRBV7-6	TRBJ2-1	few	TGTGCCAGCAGCCAGGAGGGGAATAGTGGGCAGTTCTTC	CASSQEGNSGQFF
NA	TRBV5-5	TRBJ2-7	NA	TGTGCCAGCAGCTTGCTGGGACAAACCTACGAGCAGTACTTC	CASSLLGQTYEQYF
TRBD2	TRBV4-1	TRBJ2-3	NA	TGCGCCAGCAGCCACTCCTTCCGACTAGCCGCAGATACGCAGTATTTT	CASSHSFRLAADTQYF
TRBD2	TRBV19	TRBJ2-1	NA	TGTGCCAGTAGTGCGACTAGCGGACAACTCAATGAGCAGTTCTTC	CASSATSGQLNEQFF
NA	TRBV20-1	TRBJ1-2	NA	TGCAGTGCTAGAGGAACAGGGCGCTATGGCTACACCTTC	CSARGTGRYGYTF
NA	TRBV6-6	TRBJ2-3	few	TGTGCCAGCAGCCCTACTAGTTTACGACGCACAGATACGCAGTATTTT	CASSPTSLRRTDTQYF
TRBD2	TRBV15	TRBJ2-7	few	TGTGCCACCAGCAGAGTTCTAGCGGGAGCGCTCGAGCAGTACTTC	CATSRVLAGALEQYF
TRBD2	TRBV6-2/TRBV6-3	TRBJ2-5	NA	TGTGCCAGCAGTTCCCATACTAGCGGACAAGAGACCCAGTACTTC	CASSSHTSGQETQYF
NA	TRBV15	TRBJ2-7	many	TGTGCCACCAGCAGAGATCTGGACATGCCCTACGAGCAGTACTTC	CATSRDLDMPYEQYF
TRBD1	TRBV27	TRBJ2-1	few	TGTGCCAGCAGTCCCCAGGGGGGACAGGGTCTCTACAATGAGCAGTTCTTC	CASSPQGGQGLYNEQFF
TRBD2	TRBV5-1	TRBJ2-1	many	TGCGCCAGCAGCTTCCTAGCGGGTACCTACAATGAGCAGTTCTTC	CASSFLAGTYNEQFF
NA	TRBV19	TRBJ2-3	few	TGTGCCAGTAGTAGGCAGGGGGACTACACAGATACGCAGTATTTT	CASSRQGDYTDTQYF
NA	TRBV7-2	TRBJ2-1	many	TGTGCCAGCAGCTTAGCAGGTGCCAACAATGAGCAGTTCTTC	CASSLAGANNEQFF
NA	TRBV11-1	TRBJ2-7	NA	TGTGCCAGCAGCTTAGGAGGACGGGGAGGTTTCTACGAGCAGTACTTC	CASSLGGRGGFYEQYF
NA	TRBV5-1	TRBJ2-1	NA	TGCGCCAGCAGCTTACTAGGCCCAGCCTACAATGAGCAGTTCTTC	CASSLLGPAYNEQFF
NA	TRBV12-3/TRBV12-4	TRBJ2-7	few	TGTGCCAGCAGTTATGACAGGTTTGCCTACGAGCAGTACTTC	CASSYDRFAYEQYF
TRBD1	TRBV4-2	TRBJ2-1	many	TGTGCCAGCAGCCAGGACGGGACAGGGGGAAACCGCAATGAGCAGTTCTTC	CASSQDGTGGNRNEQFF
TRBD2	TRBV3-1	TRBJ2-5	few	TGTGCCAGCAGCCAAGATATGGTAGCGGGGGTCCAAGAGACCCAGTACTTC	CASSQDMVAGVQETQYF
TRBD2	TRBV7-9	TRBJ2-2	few	TGTGCCAGCAGACCTGGAGACGGGAGGGCCGTCGGGGAGCTGTTTTTT	CASRPGDGRAVGELFF
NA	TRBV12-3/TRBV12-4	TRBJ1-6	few	TGTGCCAGCAGTTTACGTGGGACCCCGGAGTCACCCCTCCACTTT	CASSLRGTPESPLHF
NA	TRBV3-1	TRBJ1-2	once	TGTGCCAGCAGCCATCGGTTAGACGGCTACACCTTC	CASSHRLDGYTF
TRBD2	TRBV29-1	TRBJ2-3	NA	TGCAGCGTAACTAGCGGGAGTGGCGCAGATACGCAGTATTTT	CSVTSGSGADTQYF
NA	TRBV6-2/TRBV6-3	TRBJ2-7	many	TGTGCCAGCATCGATCGGGGAAAGGGGTCCTACGAGCAGTACTTC	CASIDRGKGSYEQYF
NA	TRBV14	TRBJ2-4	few	TGTGCCAGCAGCCAATCAGCCGGGGGAGAGCAGTACTTC	CASSQSAGGEQYF